This entry features one T cell receptor beta chain sequence. Antigen specificity is unknown. Repertoires were sampled repeatedly during chemoradiotherapy. These data are taken from a study of chemoradiotherapy in HPV16-positive cancers. Study results and caveats: Candidate HPV-specific clones and E7-related TCR motifs grew in tumor during treatment.

J was trimmed by 6 bases and V by 1 base; bases with no gene match: 8. CDR1 is SGHTA, CDR2 FQGNSA, per germline. This CDR3 spans 15 amino acids. TCRdb's copy holds only in-frame clones and misses some; the assay was immunoSEQ multiplex PCR. This table has 8,000 or so clones, about four fifths appearing once. The clonotype originates from a human donor with HPV-associated anogenital cancer. The gene calls are TRBV7-2 and TRBJ2-7; 8 bases are a match to TRBD1. Sequencing used blood, obtained from a patient who underwent chemoradiotherapy. CDR3 sequence: CASSLGQGALSEQYF. CDR3 coding DNA: TGTGCCAGCAGCTTAGGGCAGGGGGCGCTTAGCGAGCAGTACTTC.